Listed below are T cell receptor beta chains from one sample, sequenced in a study of Ad26.COV2.S vaccination and SARS-CoV-2 variants. Repertoires were generated with immunoSEQ multiplex PCR, while TCRdb's copy carries only in-frame clones and drops some. Among about 350,000 clones listed, about 87% were seen once. The sample was peripheral blood, taken in a trial of Ad26.COV2.S vaccine versus placebo. The receptors derive from a person aged 18-65 years who received the Ad26.COV2.S COVID-19 vaccine or a placebo. CDR3s include the opening cysteine and the closing phenylalanine or tryptophan. The order of the fields is D gene, J gene, V gene, clone size, CDR3 protein, CDR3 DNA. The D gene is left open where the match is weak. Clone size is given for some rows only: seen once, a few or many times, or a class if the clone is expanded.

TRBD2,TRBJ2-1,TRBV19,-,CASTLRGRLAGVDNEQFF,TGTGCCAGTACCCTAAGGGGCCGACTAGCGGGAGTCGACAATGAGCAGTTCTTC
-,TRBJ1-1,TRBV7-2,-,CASSSEFGQQNTEAFF,TGTGCCAGCAGCAGCGAATTTGGACAGCAGAACACTGAAGCTTTCTTT
TRBD2,TRBJ2-1,TRBV7-2,-,CASSLGGLGVGNEQFF,TGTGCCAGCAGCTTAGGAGGACTAGGGGTCGGAAATGAGCAGTTCTTC
-,TRBJ2-1,TRBV5-5,-,CASSAQGGSYNEQFF,TGTGCCAGCAGCGCCCAGGGGGGGTCCTACAATGAGCAGTTCTTC
TRBD1,TRBJ1-1,TRBV11-2,-,CASSLRTGAFF,TGTGCCAGCAGCTTGAGGACAGGGGCTTTCTTT
TRBD1,TRBJ1-1,TRBV5-1,-,CASSLAEGAGTEAFF,TGCGCCAGCAGCTTGGCCGAGGGGGCCGGGACTGAAGCTTTCTTT
-,TRBJ2-3,TRBV3-1/TRBV3-2,once,CASSLHSSGGTDTQYF,TGTGCCAGCAGCCTACACTCCTCAGGGGGGACAGATACGCAGTATTTT
-,TRBJ1-2,TRBV9,-,CASSVARLGGGYTF,TGTGCCAGCAGCGTAGCTCGGCTCGGGGGTGGCTACACCTTC
-,TRBJ2-7,TRBV3-1/TRBV3-2,-,CASSHSSRNHLRAVLRIPYEQYF,-
-,TRBJ1-4,TRBV9,-,CASSVGRYPNEKLFF,TGTGCCAGCAGCGTAGGTCGGTACCCTAATGAAAAACTGTTTTTT
TRBD1,TRBJ1-1,TRBV5-4,-,CASSLGTDPGPMNTEAFF,TGTGCCAGCAGCCTCGGGACAGATCCCGGTCCGATGAACACTGAAGCTTTCTTT
-,TRBJ2-1,TRBV4-3,-,CASSQVDSGEQFF,TGCGCCAGCAGCCAGGTAGATTCTGGCGAGCAGTTCTTC
-,TRBJ2-7,TRBV19,once,CASSVAPYSGKGYEQYF,TGTGCCAGTAGTGTGGCCCCCTATTCGGGGAAAGGGTACGAGCAGTACTTC
-,TRBJ2-7,TRBV5-1,-,CASSQSNSDGYEQYF,TGCGCCAGCAGCCAAAGTAACTCTGATGGATACGAGCAGTACTTC